The 9 T cell receptor beta chains in this list originate from one sample, sequenced in a study of Ad26.COV2.S vaccination and SARS-CoV-2 variants. As for treatment: around 19 received Ad26.COV2.S at low or high dose, single or two shots; roughly five received placebo; per-sample allocation not given. Sample collection was performed on day 63 after the first vaccine or placebo injection. The table came from immunoSEQ multiplex PCR; TCRdb's copy has only in-frame clones and leaves some out. The sample lists hundreds of thousands of clones; approximately 90% were seen once. The sequencing here drew on peripheral blood, taken in a trial of Ad26.COV2.S vaccine versus placebo. The source is a person aged 18-60 years who received the Ad26.COV2.S COVID-19 vaccine or a placebo.

The chain has TRBV4-3 and TRBJ1-1; 8 positions match TRBD1. The ends lost 2 bases at V and 6 bases at J; junction bases unmatched: 14. This CDR3 region has 17 residues. From germline, CDR1 is LGHNA and CDR2 YSLEER. CDR3 region: CASSQRTASDRASEAFF. CDR3 sequence (DNA): TGCGCCAGCAGCCAAAGAACGGCATCGGACAGGGCCTCTGAAGCTTTCTTT.

This sequence joins TRBV7-2 and TRBJ2-7; D uncertain. Per the germline V gene, CDR1 is SGHTA and CDR2 is FQGNSA. V gave up 1 base and J gave up 1 base, with 5 bases separating them. This CDR3 has 13 amino acids. This CDR3 is CASSLEFSYEQYF. CDR3 sequence (DNA): TGTGCCAGCAGCTTAGAATTTTCCTACGAGCAGTACTTC. Supplemented by reference TRBV7-2 and TRBJ2-7, the full variable domain reads GAGVSQSPSNKVTEKGKDVELRCDPISGHTALYWYRQSLGQGLEFLIYFQGNSAPDKSGLPSDRFSAERTGGSVSTLTIQRTQQEDSAVYLCASSLEFSYEQYFGPGTRLTVT.

The chain joins TRBV7-8 to TRBJ2-1; D may be TRBD1 (6 bases). Germline V lookup: CDR1 SGHVS, CDR2 FQNEAQ. CDR3 length: 14 residues. The V end was cut by 5 bases, the J end by 3 bases, with 11 bases between. Here the CDR3 reads CASSHRTDYNEQFF. For the CDR3, the DNA is TGTGCCAGCAGCCATAGGACAGACTACAATGAGCAGTTCTTC.

This clone was seen only once. The chain joins TRBV19 to TRBJ1-5, with D unresolved. This CDR3 comprises 14 residues. V was trimmed by 3 bases and J by 3 bases, leaving 9 bases between them. Germline V lookup: CDR1 LNHDA, CDR2 SQIVND (reference sequence). CDR3 in amino acids: CASSIIYSNQPQHF. CDR3 in DNA: TGTGCCAGTAGTATTATCTATTCCAATCAGCCCCAGCATTTT.

The chain recombines TRBV9 with TRBJ1-1; D not certain. This CDR3 has 14 residues. The ends were cut back, 4 bases at V and 3 bases at J, with 13 bases in the middle. Germline-derived CDR1 and CDR2 are SGDLS and YYNGEE. CDR3 sequence reads: CASSQAGRDTEAFF. For the CDR3, the DNA is TGTGCCAGCAGCCAGGCAGGTCGGGACACTGAAGCTTTCTTT.

The V gene is TRBV28, the J gene TRBJ2-7; 8 bases are a match to TRBD2. The length of the CDR3 is 17 residues. The trim removed 7 bases at V and 2 bases at J, leaving 16 bases unmatched. Per germline, CDR1 MDHEN and CDR2 SYDVKM. The CDR3 protein is CASTSSLTGGRPYEQYF. CDR3 in DNA: TGTGCCAGCACCTCCTCTCTTACTGGCGGGAGGCCCTACGAGCAGTACTTC.

The chain couples TRBV27 to TRBJ2-7; 7 bases fit TRBD2. Germline V gives CDR1 MNHEY, CDR2 SMNVEV (reference sequence). V shed 6 bases, J shed 0 bases, and the junction held 5 bases outside the gene matches. The CDR3 is 14 amino acids. As DNA, the CDR3 is TGTGCCAGCAGGAGCGGGATCTTCTCCTACGAGCAGTACTTC. Amino acids: CASRSGIFSYEQYF.

The chain couples TRBV28 to TRBJ2-5, with 12 bases fitting TRBD2. Germline V gene sequence: CDR1 MDHEN, CDR2 SYDVKM. J was trimmed by 4 bases and V by 5 bases; bases with no gene match: 5. CDR3 length: 15 amino acids. The CDR3 region is CASSPGLAGTETQYF. DNA of the CDR3: TGTGCCAGCAGTCCCGGACTAGCGGGAACAGAGACCCAGTACTTC.

V is TRBV3-1 (or the pseudogene TRBV3-2) and J is TRBJ2-1, with 9 positions matching TRBD2. CDR1 LGHDT and CDR2 YNNKEL come from the germline V gene (reference sequence). J gave up 4 bases and V 1 base, and 5 bases lay outside the gene matches. The CDR3 loop spans 16 amino acids. CDR3 protein: CASSQVTSGLYNEQFF. DNA of the CDR3: TGTGCCAGCAGCCAAGTGACTAGCGGATTGTACAATGAGCAGTTCTTC.